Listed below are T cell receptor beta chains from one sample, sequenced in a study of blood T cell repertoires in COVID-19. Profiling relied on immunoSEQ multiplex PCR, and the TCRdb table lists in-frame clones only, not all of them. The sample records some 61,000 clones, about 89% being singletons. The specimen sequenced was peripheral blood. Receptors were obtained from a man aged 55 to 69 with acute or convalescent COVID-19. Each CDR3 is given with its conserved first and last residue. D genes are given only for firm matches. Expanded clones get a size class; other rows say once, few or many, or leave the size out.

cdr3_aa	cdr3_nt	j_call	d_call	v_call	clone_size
CASSSPSRVIDEQYF	TGTGCCAGCAGTTCCCCCTCCAGGGTAATTGACGAGCAGTACTTC	TRBJ2-7	-	TRBV27	-
CASSVAGGQDTQYF	TGTGCCAGCAGTGTAGCGGGGGGGCAAGATACGCAGTATTTT	TRBJ2-3	TRBD2	TRBV2	-
CATSRVGNQPQHF	TGTGCCACCAGCAGAGTCGGGAATCAGCCCCAGCATTTT	TRBJ1-5	-	TRBV15	-
CASSSGTGSNSYNEQFF	TGTGCCAGCAGCTCCGGGACAGGGTCCAATTCCTACAATGAGCAGTTCTTC	TRBJ2-1	TRBD1	TRBV5-4	-
CASSLVWGGPGNTIYF	TGTGCCAGCAGTTTGGTCTGGGGAGGGCCAGGAAACACCATATATTTT	TRBJ1-3	-	TRBV27	-
CASSIQLGAGELFF	TGTGCCAGTAGTATACAGCTTGGAGCCGGGGAGCTGTTTTTT	TRBJ2-2	-	TRBV19	-
CASSPRQSGNTIYF	TGTGCCAGCAGCCCACGACAGTCCGGAAACACCATATATTTT	TRBJ1-3	-	TRBV3-1/TRBV3-2	-
CASSATGYTDTQYF	TGTGCCAGCAGTGCGACAGGCTACACAGATACGCAGTATTTT	TRBJ2-3	-	TRBV6-4	-
CASSQGQGTQPQHF	TGCGCCAGCAGCCAGGGACAGGGCACCCAGCCCCAGCATTTT	TRBJ1-5	TRBD1	TRBV5-1	-
CATSDFRGLAMGADTQYF	TGTGCCACCAGTGATTTCCGAGGACTAGCGATGGGCGCAGATACGCAGTATTTT	TRBJ2-3	TRBD2	TRBV24-1	once
CASSFPGTGATGELFF	TGTGCCAGCAGCTTCCCCGGGACAGGGGCGACCGGGGAGCTGTTTTTT	TRBJ2-2	TRBD1	TRBV5-8	-
CASSLAQGARYEQYF	TGCGCCAGCAGCTTGGCTCAGGGGGCCCGCTACGAGCAGTACTTC	TRBJ2-7	TRBD1	TRBV5-1	once
CASSQQGTGNQPQHF	TGTGCCAGTAGTCAACAGGGGACGGGCAATCAGCCCCAGCATTTT	TRBJ1-5	TRBD1	TRBV19	-
CASIQRENTEAFF	TGTGCCAGCATCCAGAGGGAGAACACTGAAGCTTTCTTT	TRBJ1-1	-	TRBV3-1/TRBV3-2	-
CASSQGIRYYGYTF	TGTGCCAGCAGCCAAGGTATTCGGTACTATGGCTACACCTTC	TRBJ1-2	-	TRBV14	-
CASSVDGGGYGYTF	TGTGCCAGCAGCGTCGACGGGGGGGGCTATGGCTACACCTTC	TRBJ1-2	-	TRBV7-2	-
CASSWRDPTEAFF	TGTGCCAGCTCATGGCGGGACCCAACTGAAGCTTTCTTT	TRBJ1-1	-	TRBV18	-
CASSLRGFEEKLFF	TGTGCCAGCAGCTTGCGAGGGTTCGAGGAAAAACTGTTTTTT	TRBJ1-4	-	TRBV5-6	-
CASSLVGTGVLQYF	TGTGCCAGCAGCTTAGTCGGGACAGGGGTTTTGCAGTACTTC	TRBJ2-7	TRBD1	TRBV11-2	-
CASSTDGAVEAFF	TGCGCCAGCAGCACTGACGGTGCGGTTGAAGCTTTCTTT	TRBJ1-1	-	TRBV5-1	-
CASSLKLDRAYEQYF	TGTGCCAGCAGCCTAAAATTGGACAGGGCCTACGAGCAGTACTTC	TRBJ2-7	TRBD1	TRBV27	-
CASSPRQQYNSPLHF	TGTGCCAGCTCACCACGACAGCAGTATAATTCACCCCTCCACTTT	TRBJ1-6	-	TRBV18	-
CASSFSGSGELFF	TGTGCCAGCAGCTTTTCGGGGAGCGGGGAGCTGTTTTTT	TRBJ2-2	-	TRBV7-9	-
CASSFGRGYEQYF	TGTGCCAGCAGCTTTGGGCGGGGCTACGAGCAGTACTTC	TRBJ2-7	-	TRBV7-2	-
CASGLGAGNTDTQYF	TGTGCTAGTGGTCTTGGGGCAGGAAATACAGATACGCAGTATTTT	TRBJ2-3	-	TRBV12-5	-
CASSPMTTGVFEKLFF	TGCGCCAGCAGCCCCATGACTACAGGGGTTTTTGAAAAACTGTTTTTT	TRBJ1-4	TRBD1	TRBV5-1	-
CASRRSGYNSPLHF	TGTGCCAGCAGGAGGTCGGGTTATAATTCACCCCTCCACTTT	TRBJ1-6	-	TRBV27	-
CASSRGPDVVLVAEAFF	TGTGCCAGTAGTAGGGGCCCGGATGTGGTGCTAGTGGCTGAAGCTTTCTTT	TRBJ1-1	-	TRBV19	-
CASTLGGGANEKLFF	TGTGCCAGCACCCTGGGAGGAGGGGCTAATGAAAAACTGTTTTTT	TRBJ1-4	-	TRBV6-1	-
CASRLAGGTDTQYF	TGTGCCAGCCGCTTAGCGGGGGGCACAGATACGCAGTATTTT	TRBJ2-3	TRBD2	TRBV25-1	-
CASSAGQLNYGYTF	TGTGCCAGTAGTGCTGGACAGCTTAACTATGGCTACACCTTC	TRBJ1-2	-	TRBV19	once
CASSSGVIRTGELFF	TGTGCCAGCAGCTCAGGGGTTATACGTACCGGGGAGCTGTTTTTT	TRBJ2-2	-	TRBV5-8	-
CASSLAATSYEQYF	TGTGCCAGCAGCCTAGCGGCTACCTCCTACGAGCAGTACTTC	TRBJ2-7	TRBD2	TRBV5-4	-
CASSNWDNRVNTEAFF	TGTGCCAGCAGCAACTGGGACAATCGCGTGAACACTGAAGCTTTCTTT	TRBJ1-1	-	TRBV21-1	-
CASRHGGGYSGNTIYF	TGTGCCAGCAGGCATGGAGGGGGCTACTCTGGAAACACCATATATTTT	TRBJ1-3	TRBD1	TRBV28	-
CASSLEGAGYEQYF	TGCGCCAGCAGCTTGGAGGGGGCAGGCTACGAGCAGTACTTC	TRBJ2-7	TRBD1	TRBV5-1	once
CASSILVANTEAFF	TGTGCCAGCTCGATCCTGGTGGCTAACACTGAAGCTTTCTTT	TRBJ1-1	-	TRBV18	-
CASSLDRVYNEQFF	TGCGCCAGCAGCTTGGACAGGGTTTACAATGAGCAGTTCTTC	TRBJ2-1	-	TRBV5-1	-
CASSDGGGGILIF	TGTGCCAGCAGTGACGGGGGGGGCGGAATCCTTATATTC	TRBJ1-2	-	TRBV2	-
CAIRAGSGNTIYF	TGTGCCATCAGGGCAGGGTCCGGAAACACCATATATTTT	TRBJ1-3	-	TRBV10-3	-
CASRQAGGDGYTF	TGTGCCAGCAGGCAGGCAGGAGGGGATGGCTACACCTTC	TRBJ1-2	-	TRBV12-3/TRBV12-4	-
CASSELRGRSEKLFF	TGTGCCAGCAGTGAACTACGGGGGAGAAGTGAAAAACTGTTTTTT	TRBJ1-4	-	TRBV2	-
CASSVITVNFAIF	TGTGCCAGCAGCGTAATAACAGTCAACTTCGCAATCTTT	TRBJ1-1	-	TRBV2	-
CASSAGSTEQFF	TGTGCCAGCTCAGCAGGTTCCACTGAGCAGTTCTTC	TRBJ2-1	-	TRBV18	once
CASSHYGQTYGYTF	TGTGCCAGCAGCCATTATGGACAGACCTATGGCTACACCTTC	TRBJ1-2	-	TRBV3-1/TRBV3-2	-
CASSTGQGDYGYTF	TGTGCCAGCAGCACGGGACAGGGTGACTATGGCTACACCTTC	TRBJ1-2	TRBD1	TRBV5-6	few
CASSPGGSTNEKLFF	TGTGCCAGCAGCCCCGGGGGGTCAACTAATGAAAAACTGTTTTTT	TRBJ1-4	-	TRBV5-4	-
CASGLSGGLDTQYF	TGTGCTAGTGGTTTGAGCGGGGGACTAGATACGCAGTATTTT	TRBJ2-3	TRBD2	TRBV12-5	-
CASSPRRRNEQFF	TGTGCCAGCAGCCCTCGGCGGCGCAATGAGCAGTTCTTC	TRBJ2-1	-	TRBV3-1/TRBV3-2	-
CASSLVAEEQFF	TGTGCCAGCAGCTTAGTAGCGGAAGAGCAGTTCTTC	TRBJ2-1	-	TRBV11-2	few
CASSSASTGELFF	TGTGCCAGCAGCTCCGCGTCCACCGGGGAGCTGTTTTTT	TRBJ2-2	-	TRBV7-9	-
CASSQTQAKSEAFF	TGTGCCAGCAGCCAAACCCAAGCGAAGTCTGAAGCTTTCTTT	TRBJ1-1	-	TRBV7-8	-
CASGLSAGELFF	TGTGCTAGTGGTTTGTCGGCCGGGGAGCTGTTTTTT	TRBJ2-2	-	TRBV12-5	-
CASSPPTGYEQYF	TGTGCCAGTAGCCCACCGACAGGCTACGAGCAGTACTTC	TRBJ2-7	-	TRBV14	-
CASSQQGGLNEKLFF	TGTGCCAGCAGTCAGCAGGGGGGCCTCAATGAAAAACTGTTTTTT	TRBJ1-4	TRBD1	TRBV6-5	-
CASSTTQSSYEQYF	TGTGCCAGCAGTACCACACAGAGTTCCTACGAGCAGTACTTC	TRBJ2-7	-	TRBV6-5	-